This T cell receptor beta chain derives from a study of blood T cell repertoires in COVID-19. Across the whole study: Sites across the United States, Italy and Spain contributed samples from acute and convalescent COVID-19. In each case, the material was cDNA or gDNA derived from T cells, B-cell-depleted T cells, or PBMCs.

The CDR3 length is 11 residues. V lost 4 bases to trimming and J lost 2 bases, with 2 bases between them. The germline V gene encodes CDR1 LGHDT and CDR2 YNNKEL (reference sequence). During active infection, Seattle patients enrolled and were then monitored through disease. Produced via immunoSEQ multiplex PCR; TCRdb's table is partial and in-frame only. This sample yields 200,000 or so clones, of which roughly 90% are seen a single time; over 0.75% belongs to the top ten. The clonotype comes from a man between 60 and 70 years old with COVID-19, enrolled during active disease. The rearrangement uses TRBV3-1 (or the pseudogene TRBV3-2) and TRBJ2-5; no clear D. Sample: peripheral blood. The CDR3 DNA reads TGTGCCAGCAGCCCTCAAGAGACCCAGTACTTC. It yields the protein CASSPQETQYF.